These 5 T cell receptor beta chains share one sample of origin, sequenced in a study of Tregs in tolerant kidney transplant recipients (dated by TCRdb to between 2019 and 2020). This sample's time point label indicates: blood sample drawn before combined kidney and bone marrow transplant. The library was generated by the immunoSEQ multiplex PCR assay. The table comes from immuneACCESS by way of TCRdb, which keeps in-frame sequences with V and J called. Part of the clones is missing from these tables; in studies checked, under half for an unresolved V gene and the rest for unknown reasons. The table of this sample itemizes under 55,000 clones. About 0.83% of the sample rests with the top ten. This specimen was CD4+ T cells from blood, taken before the transplant. These receptor sequences come from a human donor who received a combined kidney and bone marrow transplant.

Remarks on this clone: The CDR3 is cut off 3 residues early in the read; its end comes from the germline J gene. V gene TRBV19 combines with J gene TRBJ1-1, with D possibly being TRBD1 (5 bases). Germline-derived CDR1 and CDR2 are LNHDA and SQIVND (reference sequence). The ends were cut back, 2 bases at V and 5 bases at J, with 12 bases in the middle. The length of the CDR3 is 14 residues. The CDR3 is CASSIQGRVTEAFF. The CDR3 DNA, read in part, is TGTGCCAGTAGTATACAAGGCAGGGTGACTGAA.

Points on this clone: Read sequence stops 3 residues before the CDR3 end, and the germline J gene provides the missing end. The rearrangement uses TRBV4-1 and TRBJ1-2, with TRBD1 matching 8 bases. Germline CDR1 reads MGHRA; CDR2 reads YSYEKL. The CDR3 totals 16 residues. With 5 bases clipped from V and 4 bases from J, the junction kept 12 bases outside the gene matches. Incomplete CDR3 DNA: TGCGCCAGCAGCGCCCCCGGCAGGGGGCGCAGCTATGGC. Encoded protein: CASSAPGRGRSYG. From start to end, the CDR3 is CASSAPGRGRSYGYTF.

As to this clone: The read gets to within 3 residues of the CDR3 end, and the germline J gene fills in the rest. Other DNA sequences in this sample translate to the same CDR3. The J gene is TRBJ1-1, the V gene TRBV19; a weak D match, TRBD1 (5 bases). The CDR3 totals 14 residues. V lost 1 base to trimming and J lost 1 base, with 7 bases between them. Germline lookup yields CDR1 LNHDA and CDR2 SQIVND (reference sequence). The CDR3 is CASSIGQGNTEAFF. CDR3 bases read: TGTGCCAGTAGTATAGGGCAGGGGAACACTGAA. Full variable domain (rest looked up from reference TRBV19 and TRBJ1-1): DGGITQSPKYLFRKEGQNVTLSCEQNLNHDAMYWYRQDPGQGLRLIYYSQIVNDFQKGDIAEGYSVSREKKESFPLTVTSAQKNPTAFYLCASSIGQGNTEAFFGQGTRLTVV.

Remarks on this clone: Read coverage stops 3 residues before the CDR3 terminus; the germline J gene supplies the remainder. The V gene is TRBV5-6, the J gene TRBJ2-5; D perhaps matches TRBD1 (6 bases). The CDR3 extends over 14 amino acids. V was shortened by 0 bases and J by 2 bases, with 8 bases between the two germline ends. Germline V gives CDR1 SGHDT, CDR2 YYEEEE. This CDR3 reads CASSLGGRQETQYF. CDR3 DNA (partial): TGTGCCAGCAGCTTGGGGGGGCGACAAGAGACC.

Points on this clone: The read comes to an end 3 residues before the CDR3 does, leaving the germline J gene to fill in the end. This chain connects TRBV10-3 to TRBJ1-4; 8 bases match TRBD1. Germline V gene lookup returns CDR1 ENHRY and CDR2 SYGVKD. The CDR3 runs 13 residues. Trimming took 7 bases from V and 7 from J; bases not matched to a gene: 5. The chain's CDR3 is CAIKDRVGEKLFF. The sequenced CDR3 bases are TGTGCCATCAAGGACAGGGTTGGTGAAAAA.